These 20 T cell receptor beta chains originate from one sample sequenced in a study of T cell changes during pregnancy in multiple sclerosis. Some clones are missing from TCRdb's copy, which holds only in-frame ones; the method was immunoSEQ multiplex PCR. The sample carries approximately 130,000 clones, 95% to 98% recorded once. This sample comprised peripheral blood, obtained after pregnancy. The receptor set was obtained from a female donor with multiple sclerosis, enrolled in a pregnancy study.

The gene calls are TRBV7-6 and TRBJ2-1, with D possibly being TRBD1 (6 bases). Germline CDR1 is SGHVS and CDR2 is FNYEAQ. Trimming left V 5 bases short and J 1 base short, with 12 bases between. The CDR3 length is 15 residues. The CDR3 sequence: CASSEQGGSYNEQFF. The CDR3 DNA reads TGTGCCAGCAGCGAACAGGGTGGGTCCTACAATGAGCAGTTCTTC.

This clone was seen just once. The chain uses TRBV28 and TRBJ2-3; D might be TRBD2 (6 bases). Trimming pared 3 bases from V and 4 bases from J, leaving 14 bases between. The V gene's germline CDR1 is MDHEN and CDR2 SYDVKM. The CDR3 is 15 amino acids. CDR3 bases: TGTGCCAGCAGTTTCGGACTATTCTCGCCAGATACGCAGTATTTT. Translated: CASSFGLFSPDTQYF.

V is TRBV27 and J is TRBJ1-4; TRBD1 matches at 8 bases. The CDR3 runs 15 residues. CDR1 and CDR2 from the germline V gene are MNHEY and SMNVEV (reference sequence). Trimming cost V 4 bases and J 10 bases; bases outside gene matches: 11. The CDR3 nucleotides read TGTGCCAGCAGTTCTACAGGGGGTCCTATAGGAAAACTGTTTTTT. As protein: CASSSTGGPIGKLFF.

This clone was recorded once. The chain couples TRBV7-9 to TRBJ2-5; TRBD1 agrees at 8 bases. The V and J ends lost 5 bases and 7 bases, in that order; junction bases with no gene match: 15. The CDR3 covers 16 residues. Per germline, CDR1 SEHNR and CDR2 FQNEAQ (reference sequence). CDR3: CASSPRDRGARGTQYF. The CDR3 bases are TGTGCCAGCAGCCCCCGAGACAGGGGCGCCCGGGGGACCCAGTACTTC.

This clone turned up a few times. The chain combines TRBV6-9 with TRBJ1-4; D gene ambiguous. The CDR3 spans 14 residues. Germline CDR1 reads MNHGY; CDR2 reads SVAAGI. For the CDR3, the DNA is TGTGCTTCGCCCTTGACACTCTCTAATGAAAAACTGTTTTTT. It specifies CASPLTLSNEKLFF.

Details on this clone: This specimen includes other DNA sequences encoding the same CDR3. The CDR3 here is CASSPTGNTEAFF. In DNA form, the CDR3 reads TGTGCCAGCAGCCCTACAGGGAACACTGAAGCTTTCTTT. The chain combines TRBV2 with TRBJ1-1; possible D gene TRBD1, 5 bases. V lost 6 bases and J 1 base, leaving 9 bases between the germline ends. This CDR3 region has 13 residues. Germline V CDR1 and CDR2: SNHLY, FYNNEI.

V gene TRBV7-6 combines with J gene TRBJ2-5, with D tentatively TRBD2 (5 bases). Trimming cost V 4 bases and J 9 bases, with 15 bases left between them. This CDR3 region has 13 residues. The germline CDR1 and CDR2 sequences are SGHVS and FNYEAQ. DNA for the CDR3: TGTGCCAGCAGCTCGGGGTCGTGGTGGCCCCAGTACTTC. Amino acid sequence: CASSSGSWWPQYF.

The chain links TRBV4-3 to TRBJ2-3; 10 positions match TRBD1. With V trimmed by 4 bases and J by 5 bases, 3 bases remained unmatched. The CDR3 runs to 14 residues. Germline V lookup: CDR1 LGHNA, CDR2 YSLEER. The DNA for the CDR3 is TGCGCCAGCAGCCCAAGGACAGGGGGAGATACGCAGTATTTT. Translated, it gives CASSPRTGGDTQYF.

The rearrangement uses TRBV6-5 and TRBJ2-1; D is ambiguous. The germline V gene encodes CDR1 MNHEY and CDR2 SVGAGI. The CDR3 length is 15 residues. V was cut by 0 bases and J by 0 bases, with 6 bases left in between. CDR3 in DNA: TGTGCCAGCAGTTACTCGGGCGACTCCTACAATGAGCAGTTCTTC. Translation gives CASSYSGDSYNEQFF.

J is TRBJ2-1 and V is TRBV5-6; D ambiguous. The V gene's germline CDR1 is SGHDT and CDR2 YYEEEE. This CDR3 is 14 amino acids long. The V gene lost 2 bases and the J gene lost 7 bases, with 13 bases spanning the gap. The CDR3 sequence is CASSFLPLENEQFF. CDR3 bases: TGTGCCAGCAGCTTCTTACCTCTAGAGAATGAGCAGTTCTTC.

The V call is TRBV28, the J call TRBJ1-5, with no clear D. Trimming removed 4 bases at V and 2 bases at J, with 6 bases between. Germline CDR1 reads MDHEN; CDR2 reads SYDVKM. This CDR3 region has 13 residues. The CDR3: CASSWGGNQPQHF. The CDR3 coding sequence is TGTGCCAGCAGTTGGGGAGGCAATCAGCCCCAGCATTTT. Together with reference TRBV28 and TRBJ1-5, the CDR3 gives the full variable domain: DVKVTQSSRYLVKRTGEKVFLECVQDMDHENMFWYRQDPGLGLRLIYFSYDVKMKEKGDIPEGYSVSREKKERFSLILESASTNQTSMYLCASSWGGNQPQHFGDGTRLSIL.

The chain carries TRBV19 and TRBJ2-7; D is ambiguous. Trimming shortened V by 3 bases and J by 0 bases, and 6 bases separated the two germline ends. The CDR3 contains 13 residues. Germline CDR1 and CDR2: LNHDA and SQIVND (reference sequence). This CDR3 reads CASSISRSYEQYF. The CDR3 DNA follows: TGTGCCAGTAGTATTTCCCGCTCCTACGAGCAGTACTTC.

This chain links TRBV2 with TRBJ2-3, with 9 bases fitting TRBD1. The CDR3 has 16 residues. J was trimmed by 2 bases and V by 6 bases; bases with no gene match: 9. CDR1 is SNHLY, CDR2 FYNNEI, per germline. The CDR3: CASRGWTGVATDTQYF. The CDR3 region has the DNA TGTGCCAGCAGGGGATGGACAGGGGTAGCCACAGATACGCAGTATTTT. Supplemented by reference TRBV2 and TRBJ2-3, the full variable domain reads EPEVTQTPSHQVTQMGQEVILRCVPISNHLYFYWYRQILGQKVEFLVSFYNNEISEKSEIFDDQFSVERPDGSNFTLKIRSTKLEDSAMYFCASRGWTGVATDTQYFGPGTRLTVL.

The J gene is TRBJ2-7, the V gene TRBV28; tentative D call: TRBD1 (6 bases). Trimming removed 6 bases at V and 5 bases at J, with 17 bases between. CDR3 size: 14 residues. The germline V gene encodes CDR1 MDHEN and CDR2 SYDVKM. The CDR3: CASRTQGSTNEQYF. The CDR3, as DNA: TGTGCCAGCAGAACACAGGGTTCTACGAACGAGCAGTACTTC.

The sample holds a few counts of this clone. The chain recombines TRBV29-1 with TRBJ1-1; D is possibly TRBD1 (5 bases). Germline CDR1 is SQVTM and CDR2 is ANQGSEA. The CDR3 has 12 amino acids. Trimming removed 6 bases from V and 5 bases from J, with 13 bases in between. CDR3 nucleotides: TGCAGCGTCCAGGGTCTGGGTACTGAAGCTTTCTTT. This translates into CSVQGLGTEAFF.

The rearrangement links TRBV28 to TRBJ1-1; 8 bases match TRBD1. After removal of 5 bases from V and 4 bases from J, the junction contained 9 bases not matched to a gene. From germline, CDR1 is MDHEN and CDR2 SYDVKM. This CDR3 spans 15 amino acids. The CDR3 sequence: CASSVTRGPRTEAFF. CDR3 bases: TGTGCCAGCAGTGTAACCAGGGGGCCTCGCACTGAAGCTTTCTTT. Filled out from reference TRBV28 and TRBJ1-1, the complete variable domain reads DVKVTQSSRYLVKRTGEKVFLECVQDMDHENMFWYRQDPGLGLRLIYFSYDVKMKEKGDIPEGYSVSREKKERFSLILESASTNQTSMYLCASSVTRGPRTEAFFGQGTRLTVV.

CDR3 in DNA: TGTGCCAGCAGTCCCGGGATAGCGGGAGGGCCAAGGGAGACCCAGTACTTC. This gives the protein CASSPGIAGGPRETQYF. The rearrangement links TRBV27 to TRBJ2-5, with TRBD2 matching over 11 bases. This CDR3 comprises 17 residues. Per the germline V gene, CDR1 is MNHEY and CDR2 is SMNVEV (reference sequence). V gave up 5 bases and J gave up 5 bases; unmatched junction bases: 13.

V is TRBV7-8 and J is TRBJ2-7; 12 bases match TRBD2. The CDR3 is 15 amino acids. V trimming: 6 bases; J trimming: 5 bases; junction bases outside the gene matches: 8. Per the germline V gene, CDR1 is SGHVS and CDR2 is FQNEAQ. This CDR3 reads CASRILAGGMDEQYF. The DNA for the CDR3 is TGTGCCAGCAGGATACTAGCGGGAGGAATGGACGAGCAGTACTTC.

This clone was observed a few times. The chain links TRBV28 to TRBJ1-1; a possible D gene is TRBD1 (5 bases). The germline V and J ends were trimmed by 10 bases and 4 bases, with 10 bases remaining between them. The germline CDR1 and CDR2 sequences are MDHEN and SYDVKM. This CDR3 region has 11 residues. The CDR3 DNA follows: TGTGCCATCCAGGGTTCCACTGAAGCTTTCTTT. Translating gives CAIQGSTEAFF.

This clone was seen just once. This CDR3 is CASSFPEQGDTEAFF. In nucleotides, the CDR3 is TGTGCCAGCAGTTTTCCTGAACAGGGGGACACTGAAGCTTTCTTT. The chain uses TRBV28 and TRBJ1-1; 8 nucleotides match TRBD1. Trimming at V came to 3 bases and at J to 3 bases, leaving 6 bases not matched to a gene. Germline V gives CDR1 MDHEN, CDR2 SYDVKM. This CDR3 spans 15 amino acids.